The 32 T cell receptor beta chains below come from one sample, sequenced in a study of cytomegalovirus exposure and HLA in healthy donors (TCRdb year 2017). The library came from the immunoSEQ multiplex PCR assay. A mixture of 60 forward primers for TCR Vbeta segments and 13 reverse primers for TCR Jbeta segments was used in the multiplex PCR. In its TCRdb copy, this immuneACCESS table keeps in-frame sequences only and misses some clones. Where compared with another copy, unresolved V genes explain less than half of these, and the others have no known cause. The table for this sample lists roughly 80,000 clones; 67% of them were counted only once. The top ten clones comprise approximately 7% of the sample. The sequencing input was PBMCs. All receptors derive from a woman between 45 and 60 years old in good health and CMV-seropositive.

The chain has TRBV4-1 and TRBJ2-7; a weak D match, TRBD1 (6 bases). V shed 3 bases and J shed 6 bases, with 18 bases lying between them. There are 15 residues in the CDR3. CDR1 is MGHRA and CDR2 is YSYEKL in the germline V gene. The CDR3 loop reads CASSQGAGALREQYF. The DNA for the CDR3 is TGCGCCAGCAGCCAGGGGGCCGGGGCTTTGCGCGAGCAGTACTTC.

The chain carries TRBV27 and TRBJ2-1; the D gene is possibly TRBD1 (5 bases). This CDR3 contains 14 residues. Trimming removed 3 bases from V and 7 bases from J, with 13 bases in between. Germline CDR1 MNHEY, CDR2 SMNVEV (reference sequence). CDR3 protein: CASSFTWPGNEQFF. The CDR3 DNA reads as TGTGCCAGCAGTTTCACCTGGCCAGGGAATGAGCAGTTCTTC.

This clone has a single count. V gene TRBV11-3 combines with J gene TRBJ2-3; tentative D call: TRBD1 (6 bases). The germline CDR1 and CDR2 sequences are SGHNT and YENEEA. V gave up 5 bases and J gave up 4 bases, with 13 bases separating them. The CDR3 is 14 amino acids. CDR3 in amino acids: CASSIRGQPDTQYF. As DNA, the CDR3 is TGTGCCAGCAGCATCAGGGGACAACCAGATACGCAGTATTTT. The complete variable domain, with remaining parts taken from reference TRBV11-3 and TRBJ2-3, reads EAGVVQSPRYKIIEKKQPVAFWCNPISGHNTLYWYLQNLGQGPELLIRYENEEAVDDSQLPKDRFSAERLKGVDSTLKIQPAELGDSAVYLCASSIRGQPDTQYFGPGTRLTVL.

V and J are TRBV6-6 and TRBJ1-2; 7 bases line up with TRBD1. Trimming cost V 2 bases and J 11 bases; bases outside gene matches: 14. Per the germline V gene, CDR1 is MNHNY and CDR2 is SVGAGI (reference sequence). The CDR3 is made up of 15 amino acids. The CDR3, as DNA: TGTGCCAGCAGTTACATAGGACAGGCCCGAGTGTGGTACACCTTC. Encoded protein: CASSYIGQARVWYTF.

J is TRBJ1-1 and V is TRBV9; 10 bases line up with TRBD1. This CDR3 has 13 residues. Germline V CDR1 and CDR2: SGDLS, YYNGEE. J was trimmed by 8 bases and V by 4 bases; bases with no gene match: 5. In DNA, the CDR3 is TGTGCCAGCAGCACGCGGACAGGGGGGGAAGCTTTCTTT. Translated: CASSTRTGGEAFF.

This rearrangement joins TRBV28 to TRBJ1-2, with TRBD1 identical over 7 bases. The V segment lost 5 bases and the J segment 4 bases; nucleotides outside the gene matches: 10. The CDR3 covers 15 residues. In germline, CDR1 is MDHEN, CDR2 SYDVKM. The CDR3 loop is CASSKYRGPSYGYTF. As DNA, the CDR3 is TGTGCCAGCAGTAAATACAGGGGCCCTAGCTATGGCTACACCTTC.

This clone was recorded a few times. The rearrangement uses TRBV5-1 and TRBJ1-4; possibly TRBD1 for D (6 bases). The V end was cut by 0 bases, the J end by 6 bases, with 15 bases between. CDR1 and CDR2 from the germline V gene are SGHRS and YFSETQ. The CDR3 consists of 16 residues. CDR3 DNA: TGCGCCAGCAGCTTGGAGGGGGTTCTGGGAGATGAAAAACTGTTTTTT. It encodes CASSLEGVLGDEKLFF.

V gene TRBV13 combines with J gene TRBJ1-2; 7 nucleotides match TRBD1. The CDR3 extends over 12 amino acids. Germline V gene lookup returns CDR1 PRHDT and CDR2 FYEKMQ (reference sequence). V was clipped by 4 bases and J by 8 bases; unmatched bases: 4. This CDR3 is CASSSDRVGYTF. CDR3 DNA sequence: TGTGCCAGCAGCTCCGACAGGGTCGGCTACACCTTC.

The V gene is TRBV5-1, the J gene TRBJ2-7; 7 bases align to TRBD1. V gave up 0 bases and J gave up 1 base; unmatched junction bases: 4. The germline gives CDR1 SGHRS, CDR2 YFSETQ. The CDR3 consists of 15 residues. The CDR3 DNA sequence: TGCGCCAGCAGCTTGGAAGGGACAGTGTCCTACGAGCAGTACTTC. Encoded protein: CASSLEGTVSYEQYF.

The rearrangement links TRBV7-3 to TRBJ1-4, with no clear D. Trimming stripped 5 bases from V and 8 bases from J, with 36 bases between. Germline-derived CDR1 and CDR2 are SGHTA and FQGTGA. This CDR3 comprises 21 residues. The CDR3 sequence: CASSPPPSQSLYKGEGEKLFF. The DNA for the CDR3 is TGTGCCAGCAGCCCCCCTCCTAGCCAATCACTATACAAGGGAGAAGGGGAAAAACTGTTTTTT.

The chain couples TRBV7-3 to TRBJ2-1; 10 nucleotides agree with TRBD2. Losses at the gene ends were 4 bases for V and 7 bases for J; bases not matched to a gene: 1. The CDR3 has 13 residues. Germline CDR1 reads SGHTA; CDR2 reads FQGTGA. CDR3 in DNA: TGTGCCAGCAGCTGGGGACTAGCGAATGAGCAGTTCTTC. Translated, it gives CASSWGLANEQFF.

This clone was observed a handful of times. The chain employs TRBV6-1 and TRBJ2-7, with 8 positions matching TRBD1. Germline CDR1 reads MNHNS; CDR2 reads SASEGT. Unmatched junction bases numbered 12, after V lost 10 bases and J lost 4 bases. The CDR3 runs to 14 residues. CDR3 nucleotide sequence: TGTGCCACTAGCCGGACAGGGTCAGTTTACGAGCAGTACGTC. Protein sequence: CATSRTGSVYEQYV.

This rearrangement joins TRBV5-4 to TRBJ1-2; D is possibly TRBD1 (5 bases). Germline V gene lookup returns CDR1 SGHNT and CDR2 YYREEE (reference sequence). Trimming took off 0 bases at V and 8 bases at J, with 8 bases between the two ends. This CDR3 has 12 amino acids. DNA of the CDR3: TGTGCCAGCAGCTTGGAGCGGGGGGGCTACACCTTC. It yields the protein CASSLERGGYTF.

Worth noting for this clone: Compared with germline, one end of the junction differs, possibly owing to a read error. The chain recombines TRBV7-7 with TRBJ2-2; 8 bases are a match to TRBD1. This CDR3 is 15 amino acids long. CDR1 and CDR2 (germline): SSHAT, FNYEAQ (reference sequence). CDR3 sequence reads: CASSSGQVDTGELFF. The CDR3 DNA reads as TGTGCTAGCAGCTCGGGACAGGTAGACACCGGGGAGCTGTTTTTT.

V and J are TRBV10-2 and TRBJ1-2, with D perhaps matching TRBD1 (5 bases). Germline V gene sequence: CDR1 WSHSY, CDR2 SAAADI. This CDR3 spans 11 amino acids. V was pared by 10 bases and J by 4 bases, with 10 bases between. The CDR3 nucleotides read TGCGCCACCGGGGGGTCCTATGGCTACACCTTC. It specifies CATGGSYGYTF.

CDR3 in DNA: TGCGCCAGCAGGCCAGGACAGGGGGCTGTCACTGAAGCTTTCTTT. Amino acids: CASRPGQGAVTEAFF. The chain employs TRBV4-1 and TRBJ1-1; 11 nucleotides line up with TRBD1. The CDR3 loop spans 15 amino acids. From germline, CDR1 is MGHRA and CDR2 YSYEKL. V dropped 6 bases and J dropped 4; count of bases not matched to a gene: 7.

The CDR3 nucleotides read TGTGCCAGCAGCTTAGGGGCAGGGGATTCACCCCTCCACTTT. Its translation is CASSLGAGDSPLHF. The chain carries TRBV7-8 and TRBJ1-6; tentatively, D is TRBD1 (6 bases). Germline V gene lookup returns CDR1 SGHVS and CDR2 FQNEAQ. The CDR3 sequence is 14 residues long. Trimming removed 1 base from V and 8 bases from J, with 9 bases in between.

This sequence joins TRBV13 and TRBJ2-3; D gene unclear. This CDR3 is built from 12 residues. V was cut by 5 bases and J by 4 bases, with 7 bases left in between. The germline gives CDR1 PRHDT, CDR2 FYEKMQ (reference sequence). The CDR3: CASSTYSDTQYF. CDR3 DNA: TGTGCCAGCAGCACCTATTCAGATACGCAGTATTTT.

V and J are TRBV9 and TRBJ1-2; maybe TRBD1 (6 bases). V lost 3 bases and J 4 bases, leaving 13 bases between the germline ends. This CDR3 is 14 amino acids long. Looked up from germline, CDR1 is SGDLS and CDR2 is YYNGEE. CDR3 protein: CASSGGGQTYGYTF. CDR3 sequence (DNA): TGTGCCAGCAGCGGCGGCGGACAGACCTATGGCTACACCTTC.

In this sample, this clone turned up a few times. V and J are TRBV11-2 and TRBJ1-1, with 7 bases lining up with TRBD1. From germline, CDR1 is SGHAT and CDR2 FQNNGV. CDR3 size: 16 residues. V was pared by 1 base and J by 0 bases, with 5 bases of the junction left unmatched. DNA for the CDR3: TGTGCCAGCAGCTTAGGGTGGGGACAGATGAACACTGAAGCTTTCTTT. Its protein is CASSLGWGQMNTEAFF.

This clone was detected only once. The chain is built from TRBV27 and TRBJ2-7, with a weak D call TRBD1 (5 bases). CDR1 is MNHEY, CDR2 SMNVEV, per germline (reference sequence). V was pared by 5 bases and J by 2 bases, with 10 bases between. CDR3 length equals 13 residues. DNA of the CDR3: TGTGCCAGCAGTAGAAGACAGACCTACGAGCAGTACTTC. It yields the protein CASSRRQTYEQYF.

This chain joins TRBV19 and TRBJ2-1; the match to TRBD2 covers 14 bases. V gave up 3 bases and J gave up 7 bases; unmatched junction bases: 14. The CDR3 spans 19 residues. Germline CDR1 reads LNHDA; CDR2 reads SQIVND (reference sequence). CDR3: CASSIRGGLAGGVWNEQFF. CDR3 bases: TGTGCCAGTAGTATTAGAGGAGGACTAGCGGGGGGAGTCTGGAATGAGCAGTTCTTC.

V usage is TRBV5-4 and J usage is TRBJ2-3; D remains ambiguous. Germline CDR1 SGHNT, CDR2 YYREEE (reference sequence). The CDR3 runs to 13 residues. The V and J ends lost 2 bases and 5 bases respectively, with 9 bases between them. The CDR3 spells CASSLVDVDTQYF. The CDR3, as DNA: TGTGCCAGCAGCTTAGTAGATGTAGATACGCAGTATTTT.

The chain combines TRBV6-5 with TRBJ1-2; a weak D match, TRBD1 (5 bases). The CDR3 has 14 residues. Trimming left V 6 bases short and J 8 bases short, with 19 bases between. The germline V gene encodes CDR1 MNHEY and CDR2 SVGAGI. The CDR3 nucleotides read TGTGCCAGCAGGACACGGGCCGGGACTGGCGGCTACACCTTC. It codes for CASRTRAGTGGYTF.

V and J are TRBV28 and TRBJ1-5, with 8 nucleotides matching TRBD1. Germline V gives CDR1 MDHEN, CDR2 SYDVKM. Trimming at V came to 6 bases and at J to 16 bases, leaving 14 bases not matched to a gene. This CDR3 contains 13 residues. CDR3 sequence reads: CASSPLEDREKHF. CDR3 DNA sequence: TGTGCCAGCAGCCCACTGGAGGACAGGGAAAAACATTTT.

This chain uses TRBV2 with TRBJ2-5, with D maybe TRBD2 (7 bases). The germline V and J ends were trimmed by 10 bases and 5 bases, with 26 bases remaining between them. Germline-derived CDR1 and CDR2 are SNHLY and FYNNEI. The CDR3 extends over 16 amino acids. The CDR3 DNA reads TGTGCCACCGGCCTAAACCACGGCGGGGGCGGGGAGACCCAGTACTTC. It is translated as CATGLNHGGGGETQYF.

The CDR3 region is CASRTSGGSPYEQYF. CDR3 bases: TGTGCCAGCCGGACTAGCGGGGGGTCACCCTACGAGCAGTACTTC. The V gene is TRBV2, the J gene TRBJ2-7, with 14 bases aligning to TRBD2. J was trimmed by 2 bases and V by 8 bases; bases with no gene match: 5. The CDR3 loop spans 15 amino acids. Germline V gene sequence: CDR1 SNHLY, CDR2 FYNNEI.

The chain links TRBV15 to TRBJ1-1; a weak D match, TRBD1 (6 bases). Germline V gives CDR1 LNHNV, CDR2 YYDKDF (reference sequence). Trimming left V 5 bases short and J 14 bases short, with 27 bases between. The CDR3 runs 15 residues. CDR3 region: CATSLYPRDTSRAFF. The CDR3 nucleotides read TGTGCCACCAGCCTCTATCCTAGGGACACCTCAAGGGCCTTCTTT.

The chain recombines TRBV27 with TRBJ1-1; no definite D call. V lost 2 bases and J lost 6, with 22 bases in between. Germline V CDR1 and CDR2: MNHEY, SMNVEV (reference sequence). The CDR3 is made up of 17 amino acids. The CDR3 DNA reads TGTGCCAGCAGTTTAGTCAGACCTCTAGGAGTTGAGCCTGAAGCTTTCTTT. The encoded protein is CASSLVRPLGVEPEAFF.

J is TRBJ2-7 and V is TRBV11-2; tentative D call: TRBD1 (5 bases). V lost 5 bases and J lost 2, with 19 bases in between. Germline CDR1 and CDR2: SGHAT and FQNNGV. The CDR3 runs to 16 residues. Here the CDR3 reads CASSPVRGPTTYEQYF. CDR3 nucleotides: TGTGCCAGCAGCCCAGTAAGGGGTCCAACGACCTACGAGCAGTACTTC.

The chain recombines TRBV5-1 with TRBJ1-5, with D possibly being TRBD1 (5 bases). Trimming took off 0 bases at V and 4 bases at J, with 8 bases between the two ends. Germline CDR1 reads SGHRS; CDR2 reads YFSETQ. There are 14 residues in the CDR3. CDR3 sequence: CASSLGGVNQPQHF. The CDR3 nucleotides are TGCGCCAGCAGCTTGGGGGGGGTTAATCAGCCCCAGCATTTT.

This sequence joins TRBV11-3 and TRBJ1-1, with D tentatively TRBD1 (6 bases). Germline CDR1 is SGHNT and CDR2 is YENEEA. Trimming cost V 5 bases and J 7 bases, with 20 bases left between them. The CDR3 sequence is 15 residues long. CDR3 amino acids: CASSKQGGGPSEAFF. Here the CDR3 DNA reads TGTGCCAGCAGCAAACAGGGAGGGGGACCAAGTGAAGCTTTCTTT.